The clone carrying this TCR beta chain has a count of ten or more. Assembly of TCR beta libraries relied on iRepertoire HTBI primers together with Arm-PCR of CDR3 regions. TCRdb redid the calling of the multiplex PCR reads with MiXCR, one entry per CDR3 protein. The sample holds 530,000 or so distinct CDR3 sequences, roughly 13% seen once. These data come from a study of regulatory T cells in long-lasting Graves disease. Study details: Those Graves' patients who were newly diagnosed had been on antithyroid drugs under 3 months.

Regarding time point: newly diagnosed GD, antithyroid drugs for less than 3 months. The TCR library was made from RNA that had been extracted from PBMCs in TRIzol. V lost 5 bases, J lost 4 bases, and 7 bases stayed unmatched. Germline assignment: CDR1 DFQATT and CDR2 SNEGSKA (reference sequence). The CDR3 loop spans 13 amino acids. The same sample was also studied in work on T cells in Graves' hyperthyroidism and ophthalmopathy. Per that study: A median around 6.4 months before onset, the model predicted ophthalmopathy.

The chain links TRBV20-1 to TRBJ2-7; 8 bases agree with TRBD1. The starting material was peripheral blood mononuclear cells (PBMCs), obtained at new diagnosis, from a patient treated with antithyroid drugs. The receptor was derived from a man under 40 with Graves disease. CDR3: CSALTGVGYEQYF. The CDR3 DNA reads TGCAGTGCTCTGACAGGGGTTGGGTACGAGCAGTACTTC.